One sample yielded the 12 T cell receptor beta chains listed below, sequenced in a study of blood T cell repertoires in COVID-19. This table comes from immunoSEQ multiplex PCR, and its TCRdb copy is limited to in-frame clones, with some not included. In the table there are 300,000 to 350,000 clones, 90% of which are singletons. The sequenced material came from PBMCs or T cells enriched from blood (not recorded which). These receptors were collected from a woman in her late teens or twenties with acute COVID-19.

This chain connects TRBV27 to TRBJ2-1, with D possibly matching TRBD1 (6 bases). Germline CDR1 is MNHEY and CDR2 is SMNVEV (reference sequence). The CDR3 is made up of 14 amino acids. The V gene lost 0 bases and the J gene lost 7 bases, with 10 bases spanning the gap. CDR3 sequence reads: CASSLSAQGNEQFF. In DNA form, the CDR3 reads TGTGCCAGCAGTTTATCGGCCCAGGGGAATGAGCAGTTCTTC.

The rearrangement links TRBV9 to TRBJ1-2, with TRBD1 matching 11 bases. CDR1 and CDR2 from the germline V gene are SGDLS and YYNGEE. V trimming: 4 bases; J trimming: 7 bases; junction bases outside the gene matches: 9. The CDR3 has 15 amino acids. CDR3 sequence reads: CASSPRTGGDGGYTF. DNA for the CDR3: TGTGCCAGCAGCCCCCGGACAGGGGGCGATGGTGGCTACACCTTC. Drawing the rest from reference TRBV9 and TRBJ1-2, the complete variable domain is DSGVTQTPKHLITATGQRVTLRCSPRSGDLSVYWYQQSLDQGLQFLIQYYNGEERAKGNILERFSAQQFPDLHSELNLSSLELGDSALYFCASSPRTGGDGGYTFGSGTRLTVV.

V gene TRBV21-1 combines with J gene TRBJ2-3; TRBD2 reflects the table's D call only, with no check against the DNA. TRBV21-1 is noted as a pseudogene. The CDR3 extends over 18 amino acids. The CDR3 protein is CASSATSGRILSTDTQYF. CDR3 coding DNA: TGTGCCAGCAGCGCGACTAGCGGGAGAATTCTCAGCACAGATACGCAGTATTTT.

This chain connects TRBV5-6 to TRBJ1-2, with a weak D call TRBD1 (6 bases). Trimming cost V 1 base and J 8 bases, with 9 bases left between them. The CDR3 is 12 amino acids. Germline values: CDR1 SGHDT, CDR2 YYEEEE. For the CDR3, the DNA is TGTGCCAGCAGCTTGCCCGGGACAGGCTACACCTTC. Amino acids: CASSLPGTGYTF.

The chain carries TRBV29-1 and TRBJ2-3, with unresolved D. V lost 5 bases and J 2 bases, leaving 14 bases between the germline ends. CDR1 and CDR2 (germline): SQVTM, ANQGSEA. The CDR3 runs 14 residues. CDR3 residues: CSVSSFGYTDTQYF. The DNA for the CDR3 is TGCAGCGTTTCCAGTTTCGGGTACACAGATACGCAGTATTTT.

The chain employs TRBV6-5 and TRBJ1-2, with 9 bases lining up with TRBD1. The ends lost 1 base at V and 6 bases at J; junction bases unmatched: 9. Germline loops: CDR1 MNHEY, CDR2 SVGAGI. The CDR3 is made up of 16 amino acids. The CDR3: CASSYFTGGVVDGYTF. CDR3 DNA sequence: TGTGCCAGCAGTTACTTCACAGGGGGCGTGGTGGATGGCTACACCTTC.

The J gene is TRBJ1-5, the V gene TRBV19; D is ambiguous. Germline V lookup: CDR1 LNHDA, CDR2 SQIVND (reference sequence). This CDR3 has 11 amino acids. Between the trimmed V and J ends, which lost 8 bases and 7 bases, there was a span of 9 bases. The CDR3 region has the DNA TGTGCCAGTGGGGAGGAACAGCCCCAGCATTTT. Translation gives CASGEEQPQHF.

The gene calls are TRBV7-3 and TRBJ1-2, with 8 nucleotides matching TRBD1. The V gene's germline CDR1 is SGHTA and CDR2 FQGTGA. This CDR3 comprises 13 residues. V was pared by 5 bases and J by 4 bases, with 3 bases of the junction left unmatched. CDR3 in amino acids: CASSVGTGYGYTF. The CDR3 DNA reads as TGTGCCAGCAGCGTCGGGACAGGCTATGGCTACACCTTC.

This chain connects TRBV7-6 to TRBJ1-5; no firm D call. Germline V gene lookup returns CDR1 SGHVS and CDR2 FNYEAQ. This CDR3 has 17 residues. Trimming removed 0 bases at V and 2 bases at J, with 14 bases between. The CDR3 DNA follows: TGTGCCAGCAGCTTAGCGAGGCGAATAGGAGGCAATCAGCCCCAGCATTTT. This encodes CASSLARRIGGNQPQHF.

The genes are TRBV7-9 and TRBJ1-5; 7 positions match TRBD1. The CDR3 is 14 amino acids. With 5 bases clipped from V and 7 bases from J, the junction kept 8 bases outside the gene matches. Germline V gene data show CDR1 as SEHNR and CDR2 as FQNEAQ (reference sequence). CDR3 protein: CASSEGGVRQPQHF. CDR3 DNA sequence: TGTGCCAGCAGCGAAGGGGGCGTTCGACAGCCCCAGCATTTT.

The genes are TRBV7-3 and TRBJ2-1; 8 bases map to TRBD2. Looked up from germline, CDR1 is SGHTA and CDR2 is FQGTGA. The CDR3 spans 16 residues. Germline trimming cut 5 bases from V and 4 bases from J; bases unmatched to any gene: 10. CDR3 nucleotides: TGTGCCAGCAGCACCCAAGCGGGAGCTTCATACAATGAGCAGTTCTTC. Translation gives CASSTQAGASYNEQFF.

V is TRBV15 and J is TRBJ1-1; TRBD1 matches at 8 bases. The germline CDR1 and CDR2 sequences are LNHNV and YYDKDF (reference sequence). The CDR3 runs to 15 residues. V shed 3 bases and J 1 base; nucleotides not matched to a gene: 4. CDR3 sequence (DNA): TGTGCCACCAGCAGGGACAGGGCGGAGAACACTGAAGCTTTCTTT. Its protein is CATSRDRAENTEAFF.